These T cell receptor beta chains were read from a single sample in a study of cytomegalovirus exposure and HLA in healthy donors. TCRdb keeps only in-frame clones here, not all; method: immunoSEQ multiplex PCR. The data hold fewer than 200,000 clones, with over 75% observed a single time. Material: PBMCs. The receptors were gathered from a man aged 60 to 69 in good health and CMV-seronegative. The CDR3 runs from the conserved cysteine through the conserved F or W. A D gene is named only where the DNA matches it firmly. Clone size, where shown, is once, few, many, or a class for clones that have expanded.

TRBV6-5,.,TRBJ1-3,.,CASSDSPGNTIYF,TGTGCCAGCAGCGACAGTCCGGGAAACACCATATATTTT
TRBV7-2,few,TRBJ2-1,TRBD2,CASTLYGRAPNEQFF,TGTGCCAGCACCTTGTACGGGAGGGCCCCGAATGAGCAGTTCTTC
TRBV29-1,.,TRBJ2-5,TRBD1,CSVEGQGGETQYF,TGCAGCGTTGAAGGACAGGGCGGGGAGACCCAGTACTTC
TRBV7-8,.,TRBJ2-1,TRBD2,CASSLVNVGTSGRGEQFF,TGTGCCAGCAGCTTAGTCAATGTCGGGACTAGCGGGAGGGGTGAGCAGTTCTTC
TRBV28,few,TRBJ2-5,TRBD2,CASSRGRGLADQETQYF,TGTGCCAGCAGTCGTGGGCGGGGACTAGCGGACCAAGAGACCCAGTACTTC
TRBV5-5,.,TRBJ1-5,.,CASRPQVYGNQPQHF,TGTGCCAGCAGGCCTCAGGTGTACGGCAATCAGCCCCAGCATTTT
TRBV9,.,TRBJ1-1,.,CASSVAGGDTEAFF,TGTGCCAGCAGCGTAGCCGGGGGGGATACTGAAGCTTTCTTT
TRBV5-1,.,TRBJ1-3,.,CASSMTGLQGNTIYF,TGCGCCAGCAGCATGACAGGTCTGCAGGGAAACACCATATATTTT
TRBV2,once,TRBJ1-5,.,CASTEGLRDNQPQHF,TGTGCCAGCACCGAAGGTCTCAGGGACAATCAGCCCCAGCATTTT
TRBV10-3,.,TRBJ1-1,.,CATSYTEYTEAFF,TGTGCTACCAGTTACACAGAGTACACTGAAGCTTTCTTT
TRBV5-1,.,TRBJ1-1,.,CASSFGRANTEAFF,TGCGCCAGCAGCTTCGGCAGGGCGAACACTGAAGCTTTCTTT
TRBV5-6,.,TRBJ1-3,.,CASSLSAGAGNTIYF,TGTGCCAGCAGCTTGTCGGCAGGGGCTGGAAACACCATATATTTT
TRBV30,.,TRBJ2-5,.,CAWSGGETQYF,TGTGCCTGGAGTGGCGGTGAGACCCAGTACTTC
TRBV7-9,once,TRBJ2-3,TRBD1,CASSSPGQSTDTQYF,TGTGCCAGCAGCTCGCCGGGACAGAGCACAGATACGCAGTATTTT
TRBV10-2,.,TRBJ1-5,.,CATTTGDSNQPQHF,TGCGCCACCACCACGGGAGATAGCAATCAGCCCCAGCATTTT
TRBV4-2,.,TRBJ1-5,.,CASSQAWGEQPQHF,TGTGCCAGCAGCCAAGCTTGGGGAGAACAGCCCCAGCATTTT
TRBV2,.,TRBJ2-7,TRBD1,CASRWTGAAYEQYF,TGTGCCAGCAGGTGGACAGGGGCTGCCTACGAGCAGTACTTC
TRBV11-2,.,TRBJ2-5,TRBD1,CASSLEVAGGQETQYF,TGTGCCAGCAGCTTAGAAGTGGCAGGGGGCCAAGAGACCCAGTACTTC
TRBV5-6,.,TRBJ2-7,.,CASSSPSRGYEQYF,TGTGCCAGCAGCTCTCCGAGTCGGGGGTACGAGCAGTACTTC
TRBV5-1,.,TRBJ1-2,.,CASSSTVGYGYTF,TGCGCCAGCAGCTCGACAGTAGGATATGGCTACACCTTC
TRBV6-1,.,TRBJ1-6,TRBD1,CASSQAARDRVNSPLHF,TGTGCCAGCAGTCAAGCCGCGAGGGACAGGGTTAATTCACCCCTCCACTTT
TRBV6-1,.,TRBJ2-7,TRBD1,CASSVVPGTGVYEQYF,TGTGCCAGCAGTGTTGTTCCCGGGACAGGGGTCTACGAGCAGTACTTC